The 2 T cell receptor beta chains below come from one sample, sequenced in a study of vaccination effects on CD4 cells after COVID-19. No antigen is known for these receptors. The protocol was immunoSEQ multiplex PCR, while the TCRdb copy is restricted to in-frame clones and leaves out a portion. Here the sample spans 40,000 to 45,000 clones, 76% being singletons. Having been cultured for 10 days, the cells underwent CD4+ T cell isolation. Their SARS-CoV-2 infection, verified by PCR, occurred between March and December 2020. The participants, recipients of two vaccine doses, got either BNT162b2 or mRNA-1273. The starting material was CD4+ T cells from PBMCs cultured without peptide, obtained after COVID-19 vaccination. The receptor set was obtained from a human donor who had a prior SARS-CoV-2 infection.

Concerning this clone: The junction shows a germline mismatch at one end, possibly a read error. The CDR3 protein is CASRLGTGGDYSYTF. The DNA of the CDR3 is TGCGCCAGCAGATTAGGGACAGGGGGCGACTATAGCTACACCTTC. V and J are TRBV5-1 and TRBJ1-2; 12 nucleotides line up with TRBD1. Per germline, CDR1 SGHRS and CDR2 YFSETQ. The CDR3 is 15 residues long. The whole variable domain, filled in from reference TRBV5-1 and TRBJ1-2, reads KAGVTQTPRYLIKTRGQQVTLSCSPISGHRSVSWYQQTPGQGLQFLFEYFSETQRNKGNFPGRFSGRQFSNSRSEMNVSTLELGDSALYLCASRLGTGGDYSYTFGSGTRLTVV.

The chain couples TRBV18 to TRBJ2-7; the D gene is possibly TRBD1 (5 bases). The V end was cut by 0 bases, the J end by 2 bases, with 11 bases between. CDR3 length: 15 amino acids. Germline CDR1 is KGHSH and CDR2 is LQKENI. The CDR3 nucleotides are TGTGCCAGCTCACCACCGGACGACAGCACCTACGAGCAGTACTTC. This translates into CASSPPDDSTYEQYF.